This T cell receptor (beta chain) was captured by sequencing in a study of blood T cell repertoires in COVID-19. Those who participated ranged in age from roughly 18 to 90 years and resided in 20 to 25 US areas. Assignments of participants to cohorts depended upon their own reported clinical history. Cohort 3 donors counted as recovered after two negative PCRs, clearance, or resolved symptoms. In the authors' methods: From reference gene primer amplification, estimates of nucleated cell counts were derived. Measured with immunoSEQ multiplex PCR; TCRdb has only the in-frame clones, and not every one. V, J and clone size were drawn from that table, and D and trimming were deduced from the DNA. Of 300,000 to 350,000 clones listed, over 80% are singletons. Trimming cost V 0 bases and J 6 bases; bases outside gene matches: 1. The CDR3 spans 12 residues. Germline V gene sequence: CDR1 GTSNPN, CDR2 SVGIG (reference sequence).

Material: PBMCs or T cells enriched from blood (not recorded which). This sequence was found in a man in his thirties or forties who had recovered from COVID-19. The chain carries TRBV30 and TRBJ2-7; 8 nucleotides match TRBD1. The CDR3 DNA reads as TGTGCCTGGAGTGTACAGGGGGTCGAGCAGTACTTC. This gives the protein CAWSVQGVEQYF.